A single sample is the source of the 28 T cell receptor beta chains below, sequenced in a study of blood T cell repertoires in COVID-19. TCRdb keeps only in-frame clones here, not all; method: immunoSEQ multiplex PCR. The data show 200,000 or so clones, with about 84% seen just once and about 20% held by the top ten. The sequenced sample was peripheral blood. Receptor source: a person aged 65-85 years with COVID-19, enrolled during active disease.

The V and J genes are TRBV6-1 and TRBJ1-5; D call uncertain. From germline, CDR1 is MNHNS and CDR2 SASEGT. V was clipped by 3 bases and J by 2 bases, with 17 bases between them. The CDR3 totals 17 residues. CDR3: CASSEEMYTMGNQPQHF. CDR3 in DNA: TGTGCCAGCAGTGAGGAGATGTACACAATGGGCAATCAGCCCCAGCATTTT.

The chain is built from TRBV3-1 (or the pseudogene TRBV3-2) and TRBJ2-1; D is possibly TRBD1 (6 bases). The CDR3 is 15 amino acids. Trimming removed 2 bases at V and 5 bases at J, with 13 bases between. The germline CDR1 and CDR2 sequences are LGHDT and YNNKEL (reference sequence). CDR3: CASSQNTGLDNEQFF. CDR3 nucleotides: TGTGCCAGCAGCCAAAATACAGGGTTGGACAATGAGCAGTTCTTC.

This sequence joins TRBV27 and TRBJ1-2, with D tentatively TRBD1 (5 bases). The CDR3 runs to 14 residues. Trimming cost V 5 bases and J 4 bases, with 14 bases left between them. Germline lookup yields CDR1 MNHEY and CDR2 SMNVEV (reference sequence). CDR3 sequence: CASSPLDGGYGYTF. The CDR3 DNA follows: TGTGCCAGCAGTCCCTTAGACGGGGGCTATGGCTACACCTTC.

This clone was observed a single time. V is TRBV14 and J is TRBJ2-5, with D uncertain. CDR1 SGHDN and CDR2 FVKESK come from the germline V gene. This CDR3 comprises 13 residues. Trimming pared 0 bases from V and 5 bases from J, leaving 7 bases between. The CDR3 region is CASSQDLRETQYF. Written as DNA, the CDR3 is TGTGCCAGCAGCCAAGATTTGCGGGAGACCCAGTACTTC.

The J gene is TRBJ2-7, the V gene TRBV19; 8 nucleotides agree with TRBD2. V lost 5 bases, J lost 3 bases, and 12 bases stayed unmatched. There are 16 residues in the CDR3. The germline V gene has CDR1 LNHDA and CDR2 SQIVND (reference sequence). CDR3 nucleotides: TGTGCCAGTAGTCCTACTCCTCTAGCGGGCAGCTACGAGCAGTACTTC. As protein: CASSPTPLAGSYEQYF.

V usage is TRBV6-2 or TRBV6-3 and J usage is TRBJ1-2; D might be TRBD1 (5 bases). Germline V gene data show CDR1 as MNHEY and CDR2 as SVGEGT. The ends were cut back, 0 bases at V and 8 bases at J, with 13 bases in the middle. This CDR3 comprises 14 residues. The CDR3 loop reads CASSYSSQGKGYTF. The CDR3 nucleotides are TGTGCCAGCAGTTACTCTTCCCAGGGTAAAGGCTACACCTTC.

The J gene is TRBJ1-1, the V gene TRBV11-3, with D possibly TRBD1 on 5 matching bases. The CDR3 is 13 amino acids. Germline-derived CDR1 and CDR2 are SGHNT and YENEEA. Trimming left V 11 bases short and J 3 bases short, with 16 bases between. The CDR3 DNA reads as TGTGCCCCGGAGATTCAGACAGACACTGAAGCTTTCTTT. It codes for CAPEIQTDTEAFF.

The genes are TRBV7-2 and TRBJ2-5, with 7 bases lining up with TRBD2. The trim removed 7 bases at V and 5 bases at J, leaving 10 bases unmatched. Germline V CDR1 and CDR2: SGHTA, FQGNSA. The length of the CDR3 is 14 residues. CDR3 sequence reads: CASTYSAGTETQYF. For the CDR3, the DNA is TGTGCCAGCACCTATTCAGCGGGGACCGAGACCCAGTACTTC.

A single count supports this clone. V usage is TRBV10-1 and J usage is TRBJ2-2, with a weak D call TRBD1 (5 bases). Germline V gene lookup returns CDR1 WNHNN and CDR2 SYGVQD (reference sequence). V lost 2 bases, J lost 5 bases, and 15 bases lay in between. The CDR3 consists of 16 residues. The CDR3 coding sequence is TGCGCCAGCAGTGAGAGGGGATCTAGACGAACCGGGGAGCTGTTTTTT. It translates to CASSERGSRRTGELFF.

The chain is built from TRBV7-9 and TRBJ1-5; D is ambiguous. This CDR3 has 16 residues. Germline V lookup: CDR1 SEHNR, CDR2 FQNEAQ (reference sequence). V dropped 1 base and J dropped 1 base, with 11 bases sitting between them. CDR3 region: CASSLGTGMSNQPQHF. The CDR3 bases are TGTGCCAGCAGCTTAGGAACGGGTATGAGCAATCAGCCCCAGCATTTT.

CDR3 amino acids: CASSTQAGSPDTQYF. In DNA form, the CDR3 reads TGTGCCAGTAGTACGCAAGCGGGGAGCCCAGATACGCAGTATTTT. The rearrangement links TRBV19 to TRBJ2-3, with TRBD2 matching over 7 bases. This CDR3 spans 15 amino acids. Germline V CDR1 and CDR2: LNHDA, SQIVND (reference sequence). After removal of 4 bases from V and 4 bases from J, the junction contained 8 bases not matched to a gene.

The chain has TRBV4-3 and TRBJ1-2, with TRBD1 matching 9 bases. Germline CDR1 and CDR2: LGHNA and YSLEER. V lost 0 bases, J lost 5 bases, and 10 bases stayed unmatched. This CDR3 spans 17 amino acids. The CDR3 bases are TGCGCCAGCAGCCAAGATCTATGGACAGGGGCTGAATATGGCTACACCTTC. Translating gives CASSQDLWTGAEYGYTF.

The rearrangement joins TRBV18 to TRBJ2-1; a possible D gene is TRBD1 (6 bases). Germline assignment: CDR1 KGHSH and CDR2 LQKENI. The CDR3 totals 15 residues. Deletions cut 6 bases from V and 3 bases from J, with 15 bases between. The CDR3, as DNA: TGTGCCAGCTCCCGCCAAGGGGGAAACTACAATGAGCAGTTCTTC. Translated: CASSRQGGNYNEQFF.

The rearrangement links TRBV5-1 to TRBJ2-7, with 7 bases aligning to TRBD2. V dropped 0 bases and J dropped 4; count of bases not matched to a gene: 13. Per the germline V gene, CDR1 is SGHRS and CDR2 is YFSETQ. The CDR3 is made up of 17 amino acids. CDR3 DNA sequence: TGCGCCAGCAGCTTGGTGGGTAGCGGGTCCACCCAATACGAGCAGTACTTC. It yields the protein CASSLVGSGSTQYEQYF.

This clone has only a few counts. The CDR3 region is CASSIPTGSYGYTF. In DNA form, the CDR3 reads TGTGCCAGTAGTATCCCGACAGGGTCCTATGGCTACACCTTC. V and J are TRBV19 and TRBJ1-2; 7 positions agree with TRBD1. The CDR3 runs to 14 residues. Germline lookup yields CDR1 LNHDA and CDR2 SQIVND (reference sequence). V dropped 3 bases and J dropped 4; count of bases not matched to a gene: 5.

This clone was observed a few times. The chain recombines TRBV7-2 with TRBJ1-1; D ambiguous. The CDR3 extends over 14 amino acids. V lost 5 bases to trimming and J lost 7 bases, with 17 bases between them. Germline V gene data show CDR1 as SGHTA and CDR2 as FQGNSA. CDR3 sequence reads: CASSQNYGRDEAFF. The CDR3 DNA reads as TGTGCCAGCAGCCAAAATTACGGGAGGGATGAAGCTTTCTTT.

This chain uses TRBV7-9 with TRBJ2-2, with D possibly being TRBD1 (5 bases). Germline CDR1 SEHNR, CDR2 FQNEAQ (reference sequence). The CDR3 length is 16 residues. Trimming cost V 5 bases and J 3 bases, with 16 bases left between them. The CDR3 region is CASSPPRARDTGELFF. As DNA, the CDR3 is TGTGCCAGCAGCCCACCACGCGCCAGGGACACCGGGGAGCTGTTTTTT.

The J gene is TRBJ2-7, the V gene TRBV9; 9 positions match TRBD1. Trimming cost V 0 bases and J 3 bases; bases outside gene matches: 4. The CDR3 length is 15 residues. Germline-derived CDR1 and CDR2 are SGDLS and YYNGEE. The CDR3 bases are TGTGCCAGCAGCGTAGACAGGGGGCTAATCTACGAGCAGTACTTC. This sequence encodes CASSVDRGLIYEQYF.

This clone was picked up a small number of times. V and J are TRBV5-1 and TRBJ1-1; tentatively, D is TRBD1 (6 bases). Between the trimmed V and J ends, which lost 4 bases and 3 bases, there was a span of 16 bases. Germline CDR1 and CDR2: SGHRS and YFSETQ. The CDR3 runs 15 residues. The CDR3 DNA reads TGCGCCAGCAGCATCGACAGGTTGGGGGACACTGAAGCTTTCTTT. Protein sequence: CASSIDRLGDTEAFF.

The chain recombines TRBV5-1 with TRBJ2-5; D is perhaps TRBD1 (6 bases). The CDR3 is made up of 15 amino acids. V was cut by 4 bases and J by 2 bases, with 15 bases left in between. The V gene's germline CDR1 is SGHRS and CDR2 YFSETQ. CDR3 sequence: CASSTLTGIQETQYF. CDR3 in DNA: TGCGCCAGCAGCACACTTACAGGGATACAAGAGACCCAGTACTTC.

The rearrangement links TRBV29-1 to TRBJ2-1; D is perhaps TRBD2 (5 bases). The CDR3 is made up of 11 amino acids. The ends were cut back, 5 bases at V and 10 bases at J, with 12 bases in the middle. Germline CDR1 and CDR2: SQVTM and ANQGSEA. CDR3 DNA: TGCAGCGTTTACGAGCCTAGCGAGCAGTTCTTC. As protein: CSVYEPSEQFF.

This clone has more than one count but fewer than ten. This rearrangement joins TRBV24-1 to TRBJ2-5; D is possibly TRBD1 (6 bases). The V end was cut by 2 bases, the J end by 3 bases, with 15 bases between. Germline CDR1 and CDR2: KGHDR and SFDVKD. This CDR3 is 16 amino acids long. The CDR3 reads CATSDSGTRVEETQYF. The CDR3 bases are TGTGCCACCAGTGATTCCGGGACACGGGTCGAAGAGACCCAGTACTTC.

This chain joins TRBV5-3 and TRBJ2-1; 8 bases are shared with TRBD1. TRBV5-3 is an open reading frame whose function is uncertain. After removal of 1 base from V and 6 bases from J, the junction contained 21 bases not matched to a gene. The CDR3 totals 20 residues. CDR3 bases: TGTGCCAGAAGCTTGCAAGTCGAAGGACCGGGACAGGACAAACTCAATGAGCAGTTCTTC. It codes for CARSLQVEGPGQDKLNEQFF.

This clone came up once. This rearrangement joins TRBV12-3 or TRBV12-4 to TRBJ1-2; D possibly corresponds to TRBD1 (6 bases). This CDR3 is 13 amino acids long. V was shortened by 5 bases and J by 6 bases, with 13 bases between the two germline ends. For the CDR3, the DNA is TGTGCCAGCAGTGTACGGACAGCTGATGGCTACACCTTC. This sequence encodes CASSVRTADGYTF.

The chain combines TRBV4-3 with TRBJ1-4; 7 bases fit TRBD1. CDR1 LGHNA and CDR2 YSLEER come from the germline V gene. The J segment lost 8 bases and the V segment lost 7 bases, leaving 7 bases of the junction unmatched. The length of the CDR3 is 13 residues. CDR3 bases: TGCGCCAGCACGACAGGGCTAGGCGAAAAACTGTTTTTT. It is translated as CASTTGLGEKLFF.

This chain links TRBV9 with TRBJ1-2; D is possibly TRBD1 (6 bases). The CDR3 has 16 residues. Germline lookup yields CDR1 SGDLS and CDR2 YYNGEE. V was clipped by 3 bases and J by 4 bases, with 19 bases between them. CDR3 sequence (DNA): TGTGCCAGCAGCGAGCAGGAGGGGGGGTTGAGCTATGGCTACACCTTC. Its protein product is CASSEQEGGLSYGYTF.

The CDR3 reads CASSKGQAPNYGYTF. The CDR3 DNA sequence: TGTGCCAGTAGTAAGGGACAGGCCCCTAACTATGGCTACACCTTC. V and J are TRBV19 and TRBJ1-2; 8 bases line up with TRBD1. Trimming took 4 bases from V and 0 from J; bases not matched to a gene: 4. The germline V gene encodes CDR1 LNHDA and CDR2 SQIVND (reference sequence). The CDR3 sequence is 15 residues long. Supplemented by reference TRBV19 and TRBJ1-2, the full variable domain reads DGGITQSPKYLFRKEGQNVTLSCEQNLNHDAMYWYRQDPGQGLRLIYYSQIVNDFQKGDIAEGYSVSREKKESFPLTVTSAQKNPTAFYLCASSKGQAPNYGYTFGSGTRLTVV.

The V call is TRBV6-1, the J call TRBJ2-3; D is uncertain. Germline lookup yields CDR1 MNHNS and CDR2 SASEGT. The length of the CDR3 is 14 residues. V lost 2 bases to trimming and J lost 2 bases, with 8 bases between them. Written as DNA, the CDR3 is TGTGCCAGCAGTGAAACTGCGGTCACAGATACGCAGTATTTT. Amino acid sequence: CASSETAVTDTQYF.